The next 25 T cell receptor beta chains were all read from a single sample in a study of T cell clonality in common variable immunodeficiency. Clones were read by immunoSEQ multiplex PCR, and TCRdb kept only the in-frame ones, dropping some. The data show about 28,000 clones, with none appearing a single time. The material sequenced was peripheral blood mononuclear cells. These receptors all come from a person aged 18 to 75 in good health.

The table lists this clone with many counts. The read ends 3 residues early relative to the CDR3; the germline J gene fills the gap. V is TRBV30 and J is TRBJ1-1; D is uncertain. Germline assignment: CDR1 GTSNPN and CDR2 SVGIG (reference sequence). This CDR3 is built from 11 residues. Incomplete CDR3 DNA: TGTGCCTGGAGTGGGTCGCGAGAA. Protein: CAWSGSRE. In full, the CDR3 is CAWSGSREAFF.

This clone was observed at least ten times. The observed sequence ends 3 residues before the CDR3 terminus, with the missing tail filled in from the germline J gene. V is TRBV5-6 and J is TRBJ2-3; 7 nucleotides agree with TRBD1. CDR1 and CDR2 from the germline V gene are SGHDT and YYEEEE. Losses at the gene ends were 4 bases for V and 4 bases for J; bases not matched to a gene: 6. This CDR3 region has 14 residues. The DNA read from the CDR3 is TGTGCCAGCAGCCCGCGACAGGGTGCAGATACG. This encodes CASSPRQGADT. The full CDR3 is CASSPRQGADTQYF. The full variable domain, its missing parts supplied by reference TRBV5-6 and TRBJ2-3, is DAGVTQSPTHLIKTRGQQVTLRCSPKSGHDTVSWYQQALGQGPQFIFQYYEEEERQRGNFPDRFSGHQFPNYSSELNVNALLLGDSALYLCASSPRQGADTQYFGPGTRLTVL.

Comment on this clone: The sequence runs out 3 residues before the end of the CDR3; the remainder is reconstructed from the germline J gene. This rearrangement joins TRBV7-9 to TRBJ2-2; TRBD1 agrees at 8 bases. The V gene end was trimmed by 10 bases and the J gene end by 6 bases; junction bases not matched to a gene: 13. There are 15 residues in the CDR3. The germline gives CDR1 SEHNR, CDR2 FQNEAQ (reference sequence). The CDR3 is CATSRPGQGSGELFF. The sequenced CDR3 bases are TGTGCCACCTCAAGGCCCGGACAGGGATCCGGGGAG.

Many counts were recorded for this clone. The CDR3 loop is CASSQERGATGLQETQYF. The CDR3 bases that were read are TGCGCCAGCAGCCAAGAAAGGGGCGCGACTGGCCTCCAAGAGACC. The chain links TRBV4-1 to TRBJ2-5, with D possibly being TRBD1 (5 bases). The sequenced fragment ends 3 residues before the CDR3 boundary, so the rest is inferred from the germline J gene. The CDR3 contains 18 residues. Deletions cut 0 bases from V and 1 base from J, with 18 bases between. Germline V lookup: CDR1 MGHRA, CDR2 YSYEKL.

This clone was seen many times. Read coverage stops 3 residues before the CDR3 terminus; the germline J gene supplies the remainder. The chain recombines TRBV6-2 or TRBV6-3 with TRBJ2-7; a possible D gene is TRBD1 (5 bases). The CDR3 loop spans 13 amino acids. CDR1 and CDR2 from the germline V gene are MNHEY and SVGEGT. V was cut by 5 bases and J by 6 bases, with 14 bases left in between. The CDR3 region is CASSPDIRREQYF. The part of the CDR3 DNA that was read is TGTGCCAGCAGTCCGGACATCCGTCGCGAG.

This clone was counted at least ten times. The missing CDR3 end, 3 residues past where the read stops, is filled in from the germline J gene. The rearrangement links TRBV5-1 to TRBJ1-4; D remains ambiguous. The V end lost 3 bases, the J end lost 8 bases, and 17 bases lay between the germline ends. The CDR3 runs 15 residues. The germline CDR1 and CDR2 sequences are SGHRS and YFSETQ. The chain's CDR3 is CASSSPNGPGEKLFF. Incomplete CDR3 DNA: TGCGCCAGCAGCTCGCCTAACGGGCCGGGGGAAAAA.

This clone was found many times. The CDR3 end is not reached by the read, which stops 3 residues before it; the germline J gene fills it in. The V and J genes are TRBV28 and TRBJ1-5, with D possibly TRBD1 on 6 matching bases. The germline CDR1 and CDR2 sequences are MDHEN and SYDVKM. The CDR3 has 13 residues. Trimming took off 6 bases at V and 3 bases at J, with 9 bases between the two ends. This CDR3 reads CASRTGYNQPQHF. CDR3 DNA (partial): TGTGCCAGCAGGACAGGCTACAATCAGCCC.

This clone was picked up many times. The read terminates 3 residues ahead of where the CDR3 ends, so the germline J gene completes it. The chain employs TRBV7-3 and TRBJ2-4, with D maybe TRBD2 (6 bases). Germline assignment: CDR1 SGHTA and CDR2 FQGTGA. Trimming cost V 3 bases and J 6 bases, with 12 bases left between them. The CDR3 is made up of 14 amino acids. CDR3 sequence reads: CASSLGRGPNIQYF. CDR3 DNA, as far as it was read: TGTGCCAGCAGCTTGGGGCGGGGACCAAACATT. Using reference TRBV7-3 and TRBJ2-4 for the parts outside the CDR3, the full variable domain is GAGVSQTPSNKVTEKGKYVELRCDPISGHTALYWYRQSLGQGPEFLIYFQGTGAADDSGLPNDRFFAVRPEGSVSTLKIQRTERGDSAVYLCASSLGRGPNIQYFGAGTRLSVL.

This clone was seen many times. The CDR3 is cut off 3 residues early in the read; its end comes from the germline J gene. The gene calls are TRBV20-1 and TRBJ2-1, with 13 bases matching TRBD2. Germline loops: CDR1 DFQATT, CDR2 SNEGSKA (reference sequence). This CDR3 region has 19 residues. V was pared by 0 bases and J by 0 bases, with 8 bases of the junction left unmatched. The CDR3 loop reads CSARDPWTSGGSSYNEQFF. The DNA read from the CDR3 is TGCAGTGCTAGAGATCCCTGGACTAGCGGGGGTAGCTCCTACAATGAG.

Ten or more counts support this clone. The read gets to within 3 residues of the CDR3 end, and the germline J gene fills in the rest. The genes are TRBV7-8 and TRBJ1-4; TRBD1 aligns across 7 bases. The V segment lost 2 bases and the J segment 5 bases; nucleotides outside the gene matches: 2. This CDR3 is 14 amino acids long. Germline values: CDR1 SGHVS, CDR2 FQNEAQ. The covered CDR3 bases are TGTGCCAGCAGCTTACTGGACAGGAATGAAAAA. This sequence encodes CASSLLDRNEK. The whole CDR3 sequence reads CASSLLDRNEKLFF.

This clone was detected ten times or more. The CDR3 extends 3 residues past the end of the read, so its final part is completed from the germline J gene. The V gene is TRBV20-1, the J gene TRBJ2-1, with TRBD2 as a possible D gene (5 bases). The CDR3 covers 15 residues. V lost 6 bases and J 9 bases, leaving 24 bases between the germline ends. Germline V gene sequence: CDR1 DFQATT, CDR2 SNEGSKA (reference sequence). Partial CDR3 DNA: TGCAGTGCCGAGGGTCCTAATTCCAATACCGGTGAG. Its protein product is CSAEGPNSNTGE. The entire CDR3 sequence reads CSAEGPNSNTGEQFF.

The CDR3 loop reads CASSLKGPGHTFTGELFF. CDR3 DNA (partial): TGTGCCAGCAGCTTAAAGGGCCCGGGACACACTTTCACCGGGGAG. The chain has TRBV7-3 and TRBJ2-2; TRBD1 might be the D (6 bases). The CDR3 end is not reached by the read, which stops 3 residues before it; the germline J gene fills it in. The CDR3 runs to 18 residues. V was trimmed by 1 base and J by 4 bases, leaving 19 bases between them. The germline V gene has CDR1 SGHTA and CDR2 FQGTGA. The whole variable domain, remainder taken from reference TRBV7-3 and TRBJ2-2, is GAGVSQTPSNKVTEKGKYVELRCDPISGHTALYWYRQSLGQGPEFLIYFQGTGAADDSGLPNDRFFAVRPEGSVSTLKIQRTERGDSAVYLCASSLKGPGHTFTGELFFGEGSRLTVL.

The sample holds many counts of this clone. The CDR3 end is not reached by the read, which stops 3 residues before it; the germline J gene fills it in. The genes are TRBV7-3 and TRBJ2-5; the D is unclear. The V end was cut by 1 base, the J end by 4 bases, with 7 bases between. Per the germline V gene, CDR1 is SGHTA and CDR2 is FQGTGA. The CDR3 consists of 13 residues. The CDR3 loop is CASSLMVAETQYF. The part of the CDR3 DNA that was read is TGTGCCAGCAGCTTAATGGTAGCAGAGACC.

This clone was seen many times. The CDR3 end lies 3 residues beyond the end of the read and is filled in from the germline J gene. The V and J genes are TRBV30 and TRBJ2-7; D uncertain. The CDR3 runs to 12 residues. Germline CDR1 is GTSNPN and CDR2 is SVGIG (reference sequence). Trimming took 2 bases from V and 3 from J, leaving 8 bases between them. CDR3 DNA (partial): TGTGCCTGGAGTCTGGCAGACTACGAG. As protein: CAWSLADYE. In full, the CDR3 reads CAWSLADYEQYF.

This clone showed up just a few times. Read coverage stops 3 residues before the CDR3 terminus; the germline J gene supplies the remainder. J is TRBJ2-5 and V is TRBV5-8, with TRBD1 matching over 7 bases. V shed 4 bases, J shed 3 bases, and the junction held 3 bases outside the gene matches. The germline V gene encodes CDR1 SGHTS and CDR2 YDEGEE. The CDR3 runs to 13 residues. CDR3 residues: CASSRDREETQYF. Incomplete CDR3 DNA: TGTGCCAGCAGCCGGGACAGAGAAGAGACC. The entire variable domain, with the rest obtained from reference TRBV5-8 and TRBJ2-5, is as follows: EAGVTQSPTHLIKTRGQQATLRCSPISGHTSVYWYQQALGLGLQFLLWYDEGEERNRGNFPPRFSGRQFPNYSSELNVNALELEDSALYLCASSRDREETQYFGPGTRLLVL.

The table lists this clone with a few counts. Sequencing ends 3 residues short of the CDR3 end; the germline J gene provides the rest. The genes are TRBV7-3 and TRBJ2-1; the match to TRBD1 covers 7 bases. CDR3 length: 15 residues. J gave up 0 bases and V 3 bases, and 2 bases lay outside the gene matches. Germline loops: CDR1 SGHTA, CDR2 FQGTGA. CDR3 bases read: TGTGCCAGCAGCTTGGACAGGAGCTCCTACAATGAG. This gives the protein CASSLDRSSYNE. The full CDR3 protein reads CASSLDRSSYNEQFF.

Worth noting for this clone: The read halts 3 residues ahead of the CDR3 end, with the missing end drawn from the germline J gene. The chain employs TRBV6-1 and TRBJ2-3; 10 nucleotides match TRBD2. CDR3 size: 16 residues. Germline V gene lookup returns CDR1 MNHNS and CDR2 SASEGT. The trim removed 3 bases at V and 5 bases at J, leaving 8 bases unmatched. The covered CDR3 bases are TGTGCCAGCAGTGAGGGGAGCGGGGGGGCCTTAGATACG. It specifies CASSEGSGGALDT. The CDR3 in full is CASSEGSGGALDTQYF.

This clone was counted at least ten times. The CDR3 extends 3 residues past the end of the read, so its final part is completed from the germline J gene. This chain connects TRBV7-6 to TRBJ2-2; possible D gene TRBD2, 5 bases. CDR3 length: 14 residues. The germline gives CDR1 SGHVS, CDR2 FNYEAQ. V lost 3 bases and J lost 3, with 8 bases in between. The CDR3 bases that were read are TGTGCCAGCAGCTTCGGGGTTGACACCGGGGAG. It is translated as CASSFGVDTGE. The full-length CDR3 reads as CASSFGVDTGELFF.

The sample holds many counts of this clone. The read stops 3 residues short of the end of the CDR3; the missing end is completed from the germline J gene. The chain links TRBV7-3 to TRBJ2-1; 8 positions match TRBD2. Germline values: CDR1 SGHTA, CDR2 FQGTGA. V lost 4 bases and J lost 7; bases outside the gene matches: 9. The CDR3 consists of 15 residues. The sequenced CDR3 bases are TGTGCCAGCAGCTCCACGGGGGGGCACGGGAATGAG. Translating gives CASSSTGGHGNE. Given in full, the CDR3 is CASSSTGGHGNEQFF.

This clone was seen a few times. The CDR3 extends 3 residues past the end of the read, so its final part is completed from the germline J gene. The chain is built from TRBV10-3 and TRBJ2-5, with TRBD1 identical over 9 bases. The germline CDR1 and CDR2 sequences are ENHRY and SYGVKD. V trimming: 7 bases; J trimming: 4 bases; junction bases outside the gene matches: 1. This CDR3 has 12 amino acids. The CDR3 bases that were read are TGTGCCATCAAGGACAGGGGAGAGACC. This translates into CAIKDRGET. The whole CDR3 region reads CAIKDRGETQYF.

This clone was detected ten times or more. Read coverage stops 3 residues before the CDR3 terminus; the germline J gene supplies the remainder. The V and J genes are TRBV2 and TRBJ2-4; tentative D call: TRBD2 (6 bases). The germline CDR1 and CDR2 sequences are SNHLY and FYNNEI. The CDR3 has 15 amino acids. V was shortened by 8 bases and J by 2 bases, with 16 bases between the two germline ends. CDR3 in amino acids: CASLGGMMTKNIQYF. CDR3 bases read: TGTGCCAGCCTTGGCGGGATGATGACCAAAAACATT.

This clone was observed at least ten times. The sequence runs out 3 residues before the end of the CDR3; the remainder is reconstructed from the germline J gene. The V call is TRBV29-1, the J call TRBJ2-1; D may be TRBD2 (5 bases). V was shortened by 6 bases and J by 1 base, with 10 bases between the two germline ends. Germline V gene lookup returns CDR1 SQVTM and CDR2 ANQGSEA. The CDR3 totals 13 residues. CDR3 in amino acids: CSVSGGSYNEQFF. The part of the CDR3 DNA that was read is TGCAGCGTCTCCGGCGGGTCCTACAATGAG.

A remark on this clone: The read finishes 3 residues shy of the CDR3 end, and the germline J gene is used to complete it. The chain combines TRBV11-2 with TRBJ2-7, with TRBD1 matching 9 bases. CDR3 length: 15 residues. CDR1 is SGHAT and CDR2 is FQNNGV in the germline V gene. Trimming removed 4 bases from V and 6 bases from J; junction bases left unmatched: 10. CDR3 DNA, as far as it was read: TGTGCCAGCAGCTACGAATTGGGACAGGGTGTCGAG. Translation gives CASSYELGQGVE. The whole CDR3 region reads CASSYELGQGVEQYF.

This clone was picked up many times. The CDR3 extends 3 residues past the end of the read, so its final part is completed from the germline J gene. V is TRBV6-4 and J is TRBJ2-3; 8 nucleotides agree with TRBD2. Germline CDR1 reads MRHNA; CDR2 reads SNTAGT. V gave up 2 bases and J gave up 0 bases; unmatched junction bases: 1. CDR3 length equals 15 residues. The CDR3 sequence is CASSDAGGSTDTQYF. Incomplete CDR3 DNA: TGTGCCAGCAGTGACGCGGGGGGAAGCACAGATACG.

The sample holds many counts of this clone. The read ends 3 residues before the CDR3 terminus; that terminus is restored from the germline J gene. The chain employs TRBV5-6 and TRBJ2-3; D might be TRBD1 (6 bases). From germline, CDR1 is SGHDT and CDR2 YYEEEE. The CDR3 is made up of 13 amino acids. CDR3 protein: CASSLGAGETQYF. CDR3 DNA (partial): TGTGCCAGCAGCTTAGGTGCAGGGGAGACG. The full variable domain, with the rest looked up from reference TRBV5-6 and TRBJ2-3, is DAGVTQSPTHLIKTRGQQVTLRCSPKSGHDTVSWYQQALGQGPQFIFQYYEEEERQRGNFPDRFSGHQFPNYSSELNVNALLLGDSALYLCASSLGAGETQYFGPGTRLTVL.